The 30 T cell receptor beta chains below all came from one sample that was sequenced in a study of T cells in tuberculosis. Assay: immunoSEQ multiplex PCR; the TCRdb copy retains only in-frame clones and omits some. This sample carries roughly 30,000 clones, roughly nine tenths of them seen once, and the ten largest clones take roughly 2.4%. The sequencing sample was made of PBMCs. Receptors were obtained from a donor aged 5 to 30 with latent tuberculosis or without tuberculosis infection.

The chain combines TRBV6-5 with TRBJ1-5; TRBD1 matches 7 bases. V dropped 4 bases and J dropped 6; count of bases not matched to a gene: 3. The CDR3 runs 13 residues. Germline CDR1 is MNHEY and CDR2 is SVGAGI. CDR3 sequence reads: CASSLQGTQPQHF. The CDR3 DNA follows: TGTGCCAGCAGTTTACAGGGGACTCAGCCCCAGCATTTT.

CDR3 coding DNA: TGTGCCAGCAGGGGGACTATCAGCAGCGGGGAGCTGTTTTTT. Translating it yields CASRGTISSGELFF. This chain connects TRBV2 to TRBJ2-2; 7 bases are shared with TRBD2. The ends lost 6 bases at V and 7 bases at J; junction bases unmatched: 8. The CDR3 has 14 residues. The germline gives CDR1 SNHLY, CDR2 FYNNEI.

The rearrangement links TRBV9 to TRBJ2-5; 7 bases are a match to TRBD1. The CDR3 is made up of 18 amino acids. V lost 0 bases and J lost 3; bases outside the gene matches: 14. In germline, CDR1 is SGDLS, CDR2 YYNGEE. CDR3 sequence: CASSVGRSQIGQEETQYF. The DNA for the CDR3 is TGTGCCAGCAGCGTAGGGCGTTCCCAAATCGGACAGGAAGAGACCCAGTACTTC. The full variable domain, with the rest looked up from reference TRBV9 and TRBJ2-5, is DSGVTQTPKHLITATGQRVTLRCSPRSGDLSVYWYQQSLDQGLQFLIQYYNGEERAKGNILERFSAQQFPDLHSELNLSSLELGDSALYFCASSVGRSQIGQEETQYFGPGTRLLVL.

The chain combines TRBV6-4 with TRBJ2-3; TRBD1 agrees at 9 bases. Germline assignment: CDR1 MRHNA and CDR2 SNTAGT. CDR3 length: 14 amino acids. V was pared by 5 bases and J by 4 bases, with 4 bases of the junction left unmatched. CDR3 DNA: TGTGCCAGCAGTAAAACAGGGGGCGCAGATACGCAGTATTTT. This codes for CASSKTGGADTQYF.

The CDR3 DNA follows: TGTGCCAGCAGCCAACTAGCGGGCCTTTCCTACGAGCAGTACTTC. Protein product: CASSQLAGLSYEQYF. This rearrangement joins TRBV7-2 to TRBJ2-7, with 9 bases fitting TRBD2. The CDR3 is made up of 15 amino acids. The germline CDR1 and CDR2 sequences are SGHTA and FQGNSA. With 5 bases clipped from V and 1 base from J, the junction kept 6 bases outside the gene matches. The variable domain in full, completed from reference TRBV7-2 and TRBJ2-7, reads GAGVSQSPSNKVTEKGKDVELRCDPISGHTALYWYRQSLGQGLEFLIYFQGNSAPDKSGLPSDRFSAERTGGSVSTLTIQRTQQEDSAVYLCASSQLAGLSYEQYFGPGTRLTVT.

With regard to this clone: One end of the junction does not line up with germline, which may come from a read error. V and J are TRBV7-2 and TRBJ2-7; 8 bases are a match to TRBD2. There are 15 residues in the CDR3. Germline V gives CDR1 SGHTA, CDR2 FQGNSA. The chain's CDR3 is CASSLAGSYSYEQYF. CDR3 nucleotide sequence: TGTGCCAGCAGCCTAGCGGGCTCATACTCCTACGAGCAGTACTTC. The full variable domain, its missing parts supplied by reference TRBV7-2 and TRBJ2-7, is GAGVSQSPSNKVTEKGKDVELRCDPISGHTALYWYRQSLGQGLEFLIYFQGNSAPDKSGLPSDRFSAERTGGSVSTLTIQRTQQEDSAVYLCASSLAGSYSYEQYFGPGTRLTVT.

The CDR3 nucleotides are TGTGCCAGCTCACCCGAAGCTAGGGGGGGGGCTGAGCAGTTCTTC. Protein sequence: CASSPEARGGAEQFF. The rearrangement joins TRBV18 to TRBJ2-1, with D possibly being TRBD2 (7 bases). The CDR3 has 15 residues. The germline V and J ends were trimmed by 3 bases and 9 bases, with 18 bases remaining between them. CDR1 and CDR2 (germline): KGHSH, LQKENI.

The chain is built from TRBV5-6 and TRBJ2-3; possible D gene TRBD2, 6 bases. The CDR3 length is 16 residues. V was cut by 1 base and J by 5 bases, with 17 bases left in between. Germline values: CDR1 SGHDT, CDR2 YYEEEE. The CDR3 sequence is CASSLIVERAIDTQYF. The CDR3 DNA reads as TGTGCCAGCAGCTTGATTGTTGAGCGGGCGATAGATACGCAGTATTTT.

J is TRBJ2-7 and V is TRBV7-3; weak D call: TRBD2 (5 bases). There are 14 residues in the CDR3. The germline V gene encodes CDR1 SGHTA and CDR2 FQGTGA. Trimming removed 5 bases at V and 3 bases at J, with 14 bases between. CDR3: CASSPKGGGYEQYF. CDR3 DNA sequence: TGTGCCAGCAGCCCAAAAGGAGGAGGCTACGAGCAGTACTTC.

This chain links TRBV6-5 with TRBJ1-5; TRBD1 aligns across 7 bases. CDR1 and CDR2 from the germline V gene are MNHEY and SVGAGI. After removal of 5 bases from V and 2 bases from J, the junction contained 3 bases not matched to a gene. The CDR3 has 14 residues. The CDR3 DNA sequence: TGTGCCAGCAGTCACGGACAGGGCAATCAGCCCCAGCATTTT. This translates into CASSHGQGNQPQHF.

The V and J genes are TRBV7-9 and TRBJ2-7; TRBD1 matches 7 bases. Trimming took 10 bases from V and 1 from J; bases not matched to a gene: 13. The CDR3 covers 15 residues. Germline-derived CDR1 and CDR2 are SEHNR and FQNEAQ (reference sequence). CDR3 protein: CATRNEDRPSYEQYF. Written as DNA, the CDR3 is TGTGCCACCAGGAATGAGGACAGGCCTTCCTACGAGCAGTACTTC.

The chain links TRBV11-2 to TRBJ2-3, with 14 bases fitting TRBD2. V was pared by 8 bases and J by 3 bases, with 7 bases of the junction left unmatched. The CDR3 is 16 amino acids. The germline CDR1 and CDR2 sequences are SGHAT and FQNNGV. The CDR3 reads CASLGRLAGGTDTQYF. The CDR3 DNA reads TGTGCCAGCTTGGGGAGACTAGCGGGGGGGACAGATACGCAGTATTTT.

CDR3 loop: CASSQVSWSSVSGNTIYF. The CDR3 coding sequence is TGCGCCAGCAGCCAAGTTTCATGGAGCTCCGTCTCTGGAAACACCATATATTTT. The chain is built from TRBV4-1 and TRBJ1-3; D is unclear. The CDR3 has 18 residues. Germline values: CDR1 MGHRA, CDR2 YSYEKL. V dropped 1 base and J dropped 0 bases, with 16 bases sitting between them.

This chain uses TRBV6-5 with TRBJ2-3; the match to TRBD2 covers 7 bases. V shed 7 bases and J 9 bases; nucleotides not matched to a gene: 10. CDR1 and CDR2 from the germline V gene are MNHEY and SVGAGI. This CDR3 has 13 amino acids. The CDR3 here is CASTPRPRETQYF. The CDR3 bases are TGTGCCAGCACCCCCCGGCCGCGGGAGACGCAGTATTTT.

V is TRBV9 and J is TRBJ2-6; D is perhaps TRBD1 (6 bases). Germline V gene lookup returns CDR1 SGDLS and CDR2 YYNGEE. This CDR3 comprises 15 residues. The V gene lost 6 bases and the J gene lost 1 base, with 11 bases spanning the gap. The CDR3 region is CASKRTGSGANVLTF. The CDR3 DNA follows: TGTGCCAGCAAGAGAACAGGGTCTGGGGCCAACGTCCTGACTTTC.

This clone has more than one count but fewer than ten. The V and J genes are TRBV2 and TRBJ2-5; D is possibly TRBD2 (6 bases). The V end was cut by 8 bases, the J end by 4 bases, with 14 bases between. This CDR3 contains 13 residues. Looked up from germline, CDR1 is SNHLY and CDR2 is FYNNEI. The CDR3 sequence: CASGGTARETQYF. CDR3 coding DNA: TGTGCCAGCGGAGGGACCGCTCGAGAGACCCAGTACTTC. The whole variable domain, remainder taken from reference TRBV2 and TRBJ2-5, is EPEVTQTPSHQVTQMGQEVILRCVPISNHLYFYWYRQILGQKVEFLVSFYNNEISEKSEIFDDQFSVERPDGSNFTLKIRSTKLEDSAMYFCASGGTARETQYFGPGTRLLVL.

The J gene is TRBJ1-1, the V gene TRBV10-3; D remains ambiguous. CDR1 is ENHRY, CDR2 SYGVKD, per germline. This CDR3 has 15 residues. V lost 2 bases and J lost 0, with 10 bases in between. The CDR3 sequence is CAISELEAVNTEAFF. The CDR3 DNA reads as TGTGCCATCAGTGAGCTCGAGGCAGTGAACACTGAAGCTTTCTTT.

The CDR3 loop is CASSSTGDTEAFF. As DNA, the CDR3 is TGCGCCAGCAGCTCCACAGGGGACACTGAAGCTTTCTTT. The rearrangement links TRBV5-1 to TRBJ1-1; TRBD1 aligns across 7 bases. Per the germline V gene, CDR1 is SGHRS and CDR2 is YFSETQ. J lost 3 bases, V lost 3 bases, and 2 bases had no gene match. The CDR3 spans 13 residues.

This clone was seen more than once but under ten times. The V and J genes are TRBV4-1 and TRBJ2-1, with TRBD1 matching 7 bases. This CDR3 comprises 16 residues. Germline V gives CDR1 MGHRA, CDR2 YSYEKL. V dropped 0 bases and J dropped 2; count of bases not matched to a gene: 4. CDR3 residues: CASSQDIGTAYNEQFF. DNA for the CDR3: TGCGCCAGCAGCCAAGATATAGGGACAGCCTACAATGAGCAGTTCTTC.

The CDR3 sequence: CASSRTSGRTDTQYF. CDR3 DNA sequence: TGTGCCAGCAGCAGGACTAGCGGGAGAACAGATACGCAGTATTTT. The gene calls are TRBV9 and TRBJ2-3; 13 nucleotides agree with TRBD2. Germline lookup yields CDR1 SGDLS and CDR2 YYNGEE. V lost 4 bases, J lost 3 bases, and 2 bases stayed unmatched. The CDR3 sequence is 15 residues long.

The rearrangement joins TRBV4-3 to TRBJ2-3, with 8 bases fitting TRBD2. V dropped 0 bases and J dropped 5; count of bases not matched to a gene: 7. Germline loops: CDR1 LGHNA, CDR2 YSLEER. The CDR3 is 16 residues long. This CDR3 reads CASSQDRGAGGDTQYF. In nucleotides, the CDR3 is TGCGCCAGCAGCCAAGATAGGGGGGCGGGAGGAGATACGCAGTATTTT.

This clone was picked up one time. This rearrangement joins TRBV28 to TRBJ2-1, with 7 positions matching TRBD2. The ends lost 5 bases at V and 0 bases at J; junction bases unmatched: 7. Germline CDR1 reads MDHEN; CDR2 reads SYDVKM. CDR3 size: 16 residues. The chain's CDR3 is CASSARGGVSYNEQFF. DNA of the CDR3: TGTGCCAGCAGTGCTCGTGGGGGGGTCTCCTACAATGAGCAGTTCTTC. Using reference TRBV28 and TRBJ2-1 for the parts outside the CDR3, the full variable domain is DVKVTQSSRYLVKRTGEKVFLECVQDMDHENMFWYRQDPGLGLRLIYFSYDVKMKEKGDIPEGYSVSREKKERFSLILESASTNQTSMYLCASSARGGVSYNEQFFGPGTRLTVL.

This chain joins TRBV15 and TRBJ2-5; D may be TRBD2 (5 bases). The CDR3 loop spans 14 amino acids. Trimming took off 3 bases at V and 6 bases at J, with 14 bases between the two ends. In germline, CDR1 is LNHNV, CDR2 YYDKDF (reference sequence). The CDR3 region is CATSSSVGDKTQYF. For the CDR3, the DNA is TGTGCCACCAGCAGCTCCGTCGGGGATAAGACCCAGTACTTC.

V gene TRBV5-6 combines with J gene TRBJ1-6; D gene unclear. The V and J ends lost 0 bases and 6 bases respectively, with 10 bases between them. The germline V gene encodes CDR1 SGHDT and CDR2 YYEEEE. The CDR3 spans 15 residues. The CDR3 spells CASSLVSGFNSPLHF. CDR3 coding DNA: TGTGCCAGCAGCTTGGTTTCAGGTTTTAATTCACCCCTCCACTTT.

The genes are TRBV10-3 and TRBJ1-1; no reliable D call. Trimming stripped 6 bases from V and 1 base from J, with 3 bases between. From germline, CDR1 is ENHRY and CDR2 SYGVKD. The CDR3 sequence is 11 residues long. The CDR3 is CAIRANTEAFF. CDR3 nucleotides: TGTGCCATCAGGGCGAACACTGAAGCTTTCTTT.

The V and J genes are TRBV9 and TRBJ1-2; TRBD1 is a possible D gene (6 bases). Trimming left V 0 bases short and J 4 bases short, with 16 bases between. The CDR3 is made up of 16 amino acids. Germline CDR1 reads SGDLS; CDR2 reads YYNGEE. The CDR3 loop is CASSVGWGQGIYGYTF. For the CDR3, the DNA is TGTGCCAGCAGCGTAGGGTGGGGGCAGGGCATCTATGGCTACACCTTC.

The V and J genes are TRBV6-5 and TRBJ2-7, with 11 bases that match TRBD2. With 6 bases clipped from V and 3 bases from J, the junction kept 7 bases outside the gene matches. Germline V gene data show CDR1 as MNHEY and CDR2 as SVGAGI. CDR3 length: 15 amino acids. The DNA for the CDR3 is TGTGCCAGCAGCGCCCTCACTAGCGGGGGCTACGAGCAGTACTTC. Its protein product is CASSALTSGGYEQYF.

The gene calls are TRBV28 and TRBJ1-2; 8 bases fit TRBD1. Germline CDR1 MDHEN, CDR2 SYDVKM. The ends lost 9 bases at V and 4 bases at J; junction bases unmatched: 13. The CDR3 runs 15 residues. The CDR3 DNA follows: TGTGCCAGTGCACAGTCAGGGGGCTCATTCTATGGCTACACCTTC. It translates to CASAQSGGSFYGYTF.

This clone is a singleton in its sample. Distinct nucleotide sequences in the sample also encode this CDR3. J is TRBJ1-2 and V is TRBV5-4; D might be TRBD1 (6 bases). The V gene's germline CDR1 is SGHNT and CDR2 YYREEE (reference sequence). The V gene lost 4 bases and the J gene lost 4 bases, with 11 bases spanning the gap. The length of the CDR3 is 13 residues. CDR3 residues: CASSLRGGYGYTF. CDR3 bases: TGTGCCAGCAGCCTGAGGGGGGGCTATGGCTACACCTTC.

The chain couples TRBV7-9 to TRBJ2-7, with 11 bases aligning to TRBD2. From germline, CDR1 is SEHNR and CDR2 FQNEAQ (reference sequence). Germline trimming cut 5 bases from V and 4 bases from J; bases unmatched to any gene: 13. The CDR3 covers 17 residues. The chain's CDR3 is CASSPNPSSGRWYEQYF. In DNA, the CDR3 is TGTGCCAGCAGCCCGAACCCATCTAGCGGGAGGTGGTACGAGCAGTACTTC.